Each of the 31 T cell receptor beta chains below was sequenced from the same sample in a study of T cell responses to AZD1222 COVID-19 vaccine (dated by TCRdb to 2020 to 2023). The library relied on the immunoSEQ multiplex PCR assay. This is the immuneACCESS table as TCRdb keeps it, with only in-frame sequences that have V and J called. A part of the clones is gone; compared with another copy, unresolved V genes explain less than half, and the rest is unexplained. The table for this sample lists tens of thousands of clones; about 89% of them were counted only once. Jointly, the top ten make up 6.3% of the sample. The time point label here, explained by the study, means: about 28 days (+/-7) after the second vaccine dose. According to the study, the label for this sample's treatment or condition signals: meningococcal conjugate vaccine given as trial control. The sample in question was peripheral blood, obtained 28 days after the second dose of the MenACWY control vaccine. The receptors originated from an adult who received the MenACWY meningococcal vaccine as a control.

About this clone itself: One junction end does not reproduce the germline sequence, and a read error may be involved. The CDR3 nucleotides are TGTGCCAGCAGCTTAGCCGACGCTAAAACAACTAAGTTC. Its protein is CASSLADAKTTKF. This chain connects TRBV7-2 to TRBJ2-7; D not resolved. This CDR3 spans 13 amino acids. CDR1 and CDR2 from the germline V gene are SGHTA and FQGNSA.

This chain joins TRBV2 and TRBJ1-5, with D tentatively TRBD1 (6 bases). Germline CDR1 reads SNHLY; CDR2 reads FYNNEI. The V gene lost 3 bases and the J gene lost 2 bases, with 17 bases spanning the gap. The CDR3 is 17 residues long. DNA of the CDR3: TGTGCCAGCAGTGAGTTGGGGGTACGGACAGGCAATCAGCCCCAGCATTTT. Its translation is CASSELGVRTGNQPQHF.

DNA of the CDR3: TGCGCCAGCAGCCAACATCCGGGACACTCCTACGAGCAGTACTTC. This translates into CASSQHPGHSYEQYF. The chain combines TRBV4-1 with TRBJ2-7; possibly TRBD1 for D (6 bases). The CDR3 has 15 residues. CDR1 and CDR2 (germline): MGHRA, YSYEKL. V was pared by 2 bases and J by 0 bases, with 11 bases between.

This rearrangement joins TRBV6-5 to TRBJ2-2; D gene unclear. The CDR3 runs to 12 residues. The germline CDR1 and CDR2 sequences are MNHEY and SVGAGI. V lost 2 bases to trimming and J lost 4 bases, with 2 bases between them. The CDR3 DNA follows: TGTGCCAGCAGTTACGTCACCGGGGAGCTGTTTTTT. This codes for CASSYVTGELFF.

The rearrangement joins TRBV7-2 to TRBJ2-7; D possibly corresponds to TRBD2 (6 bases). The CDR3 spans 14 residues. Germline loops: CDR1 SGHTA, CDR2 FQGNSA. With 1 base removed from V and 0 bases from J, the gap between germline ends came to 7 bases. CDR3 nucleotide sequence: TGTGCCAGCAGCTTAGAGACTAGCTCCTACGAGCAGTACTTC. It specifies CASSLETSSYEQYF. Full variable domain (remainder filled in from reference TRBV7-2 and TRBJ2-7): GAGVSQSPSNKVTEKGKDVELRCDPISGHTALYWYRQSLGQGLEFLIYFQGNSAPDKSGLPSDRFSAERTGGSVSTLTIQRTQQEDSAVYLCASSLETSSYEQYFGPGTRLTVT.

This sequence joins TRBV18 and TRBJ2-2, with D perhaps TRBD2 (6 bases). The CDR3 spans 13 residues. Trimming removed 6 bases at V and 3 bases at J, with 8 bases between. Germline V CDR1 and CDR2: KGHSH, LQKENI. CDR3 protein: CASSGGDTGELFF. The CDR3 DNA sequence: TGTGCCAGCTCCGGGGGTGACACCGGGGAGCTGTTTTTT.

The chain combines TRBV7-2 with TRBJ2-3; TRBD2 agrees at 7 bases. J was trimmed by 2 bases and V by 2 bases; bases with no gene match: 13. The CDR3 is 18 residues long. Germline loops: CDR1 SGHTA, CDR2 FQGNSA. CDR3 sequence: CASSLPRGTSVDTDTQYF. The CDR3 nucleotides are TGTGCCAGCAGCTTACCTAGGGGAACTAGCGTGGACACAGATACGCAGTATTTT.

The chain couples TRBV7-2 to TRBJ1-2, with a possible D match to TRBD1 (5 bases). This CDR3 contains 14 residues. With 0 bases removed from V and 4 bases from J, the gap between germline ends came to 9 bases. The V gene's germline CDR1 is SGHTA and CDR2 FQGNSA. CDR3 sequence (DNA): TGTGCCAGCAGCTTAGCGCAGGGTCCCTATGGCTACACCTTC. It specifies CASSLAQGPYGYTF.

The rearrangement joins TRBV12-5 to TRBJ2-3; D might be TRBD1 or TRBD2, each matching 5 bases. The V gene's germline CDR1 is LGHNT and CDR2 FRNRAP. The V end was cut by 2 bases, the J end by 6 bases, with 24 bases between. This CDR3 is built from 18 residues. CDR3 in DNA: TGTGCTAGTGGTTTGCGGATCGGGGCAGGCAGCATAGGGGATACGCAGTATTTT. It yields the protein CASGLRIGAGSIGDTQYF.

This clone occurred once. This CDR3 reads CATTGSGSSYEQYF. CDR3 in DNA: TGTGCCACAACGGGAAGCGGCTCCTCCTACGAGCAGTACTTC. The chain links TRBV10-3 to TRBJ2-7, with TRBD2 as a possible D gene (5 bases). The CDR3 is made up of 14 amino acids. V lost 10 bases, J lost 0 bases, and 16 bases lay in between. The germline gives CDR1 ENHRY, CDR2 SYGVKD.

The rearrangement uses TRBV27 and TRBJ2-1; D not resolved. Trimming stripped 3 bases from V and 8 bases from J, with 14 bases between. The CDR3 is made up of 14 amino acids. CDR1 is MNHEY, CDR2 SMNVEV, per germline (reference sequence). DNA for the CDR3: TGTGCCAGCAGTTTGTCAGTTAGGGTGGATGAGCAGTTCTTC. Its translation: CASSLSVRVDEQFF.

The V and J genes are TRBV29-1 and TRBJ1-1; 8 nucleotides line up with TRBD1. This CDR3 is built from 12 residues. Unmatched junction bases numbered 1, after V lost 6 bases and J lost 1 base. Germline V gives CDR1 SQVTM, CDR2 ANQGSEA. CDR3 coding DNA: TGCAGCGTGGGGACAGGGAACACTGAAGCTTTCTTT. This translates into CSVGTGNTEAFF.

This clone was observed once. This chain connects TRBV27 to TRBJ2-5; D perhaps matches TRBD2 (6 bases). CDR3 length: 13 residues. Trimming took 4 bases from V and 4 from J, leaving 10 bases between them. Germline values: CDR1 MNHEY, CDR2 SMNVEV (reference sequence). The chain's CDR3 is CASSYGRGETQYF. As DNA, the CDR3 is TGTGCCAGCAGTTATGGGCGGGGAGAGACCCAGTACTTC.

The chain links TRBV5-8 to TRBJ1-1; no clear D. The CDR3 runs 13 residues. CDR1 and CDR2 from the germline V gene are SGHTS and YDEGEE. V lost 1 base to trimming and J lost 1 base, with 5 bases between them. The CDR3 nucleotides are TGTGCCAGCAGCTTGCTAAGGAACACTGAAGCTTTCTTT. It translates to CASSLLRNTEAFF.

This chain links TRBV25-1 with TRBJ1-1; D gene uncertain. There are 12 residues in the CDR3. Germline CDR1 reads MGHDK; CDR2 reads SYGVNS. V was clipped by 5 bases and J by 4 bases, with 8 bases between them. The CDR3 loop is CASSTWGTEAFF. The CDR3 DNA follows: TGTGCCAGCAGTACCTGGGGCACTGAAGCTTTCTTT. Full variable domain (remainder filled in from reference TRBV25-1 and TRBJ1-1): EADIYQTPRYLVIGTGKKITLECSQTMGHDKMYWYQQDPGMELHLIHYSYGVNSTEKGDLSSESTVSRIRTEHFPLTLESARPSHTSQYLCASSTWGTEAFFGQGTRLTVV.

This clone was found once. The gene calls are TRBV5-1 and TRBJ1-6, with 7 bases aligning to TRBD1. J lost 7 bases, V lost 1 base, and 11 bases had no gene match. The CDR3 contains 17 residues. The germline V gene encodes CDR1 SGHRS and CDR2 YFSETQ. In DNA form, the CDR3 reads TGCGCCAGCAGCTTGTTCCCTGGACAGGCCAGGAATTCACCCCTCCACTTT. Translated, it gives CASSLFPGQARNSPLHF.

The chain combines TRBV7-9 with TRBJ1-2, with 8 bases lining up with TRBD1. J was trimmed by 7 bases and V by 6 bases; bases with no gene match: 7. The CDR3 is made up of 13 amino acids. Germline V CDR1 and CDR2: SEHNR, FQNEAQ (reference sequence). CDR3 residues: CASRQDRESGYTF. CDR3 nucleotides: TGTGCCAGCAGACAGGACAGGGAAAGTGGCTACACCTTC.

In its sample, this clone was seen a few times. J is TRBJ2-5 and V is TRBV2, with unresolved D. The V gene's germline CDR1 is SNHLY and CDR2 FYNNEI. Trimming shortened V by 7 bases and J by 4 bases, and 7 bases separated the two germline ends. CDR3 length equals 11 residues. The CDR3 sequence: CASIYIETQYF. CDR3 nucleotides: TGTGCCAGCATTTACATAGAGACCCAGTACTTC.

The DNA for the CDR3 is TGTGCCTCGGGACAGTTCTTGTCGTCTGGAAACACCATATATTTT. As protein: CASGQFLSSGNTIYF. The V gene is TRBV10-3, the J gene TRBJ1-3, with TRBD1 matching 7 bases. Looked up from germline, CDR1 is ENHRY and CDR2 is SYGVKD. The J segment lost 1 base and the V segment lost 11 bases, leaving 11 bases of the junction unmatched. The CDR3 extends over 15 amino acids.

The chain has TRBV19 and TRBJ2-3, with 13 bases aligning to TRBD2. The germline CDR1 and CDR2 sequences are LNHDA and SQIVND (reference sequence). The CDR3 length is 16 residues. The ends lost 5 bases at V and 9 bases at J; junction bases unmatched: 11. Here the CDR3 DNA reads TGTGCCAGTAGTCTTACTAGCGGGAGGGCCGGTCGAACGCAGTATTTT. Encoded protein: CASSLTSGRAGRTQYF.

This chain joins TRBV28 and TRBJ1-6; no definite D call. The ends were cut back, 10 bases at V and 0 bases at J, with 10 bases in the middle. The CDR3 sequence is 14 residues long. CDR1 is MDHEN, CDR2 SYDVKM, per germline. Here the CDR3 DNA reads TGTGCCACCCTAGGTCCCTCCTATAATTCACCCCTCCACTTT. This sequence encodes CATLGPSYNSPLHF. Looking up the rest from reference TRBV28 and TRBJ1-6 gives the full variable domain: DVKVTQSSRYLVKRTGEKVFLECVQDMDHENMFWYRQDPGLGLRLIYFSYDVKMKEKGDIPEGYSVSREKKERFSLILESASTNQTSMYLCATLGPSYNSPLHFGNGTRLTVT.

In DNA form, the CDR3 reads TGTGCCAGCAGAGACTGCTATAATTCACCCCTCCACTTT. Protein product: CASRDCYNSPLHF. V is TRBV21-1 and J is TRBJ1-6. TRBV21-1 is termed a pseudogene. The CDR3 extends over 13 amino acids.

This sequence joins TRBV27 and TRBJ1-1; D perhaps matches TRBD1 (5 bases). CDR1 MNHEY and CDR2 SMNVEV come from the germline V gene (reference sequence). Trimming shortened V by 4 bases and J by 1 base, and 7 bases separated the two germline ends. The length of the CDR3 is 13 residues. The CDR3 coding sequence is TGTGCCAGCAGTTGGGGCAGGAACACTGAAGCTTTCTTT. Translated: CASSWGRNTEAFF.

The chain links TRBV9 to TRBJ2-3; D is tentatively TRBD1 or TRBD2 (5 bases each). Germline V CDR1 and CDR2: SGDLS, YYNGEE. The V and J ends lost 7 bases and 5 bases respectively, with 17 bases between them. The CDR3 is 14 residues long. The CDR3 sequence: CASDNQGAGDTQYF. CDR3 nucleotides: TGTGCCAGCGACAACCAGGGAGCTGGAGATACGCAGTATTTT.

This chain connects TRBV7-2 to TRBJ1-1, with D possibly being TRBD1 (5 bases). Between the trimmed V and J ends, which lost 3 bases and 3 bases, there was a span of 8 bases. Germline V CDR1 and CDR2: SGHTA, FQGNSA. There are 13 residues in the CDR3. The CDR3 region is CASSLGTYTEAFF. The DNA for the CDR3 is TGTGCCAGCAGCTTGGGGACCTACACTGAAGCTTTCTTT.

The sample holds one count of this clone. The chain combines TRBV2 with TRBJ2-7; 13 nucleotides align to TRBD2. The V segment lost 6 bases and the J segment 0 bases; nucleotides outside the gene matches: 5. Germline V gene lookup returns CDR1 SNHLY and CDR2 FYNNEI. The CDR3 contains 16 residues. CDR3 sequence (DNA): TGTGCCAGCAGGGGGGGACTAGCGGGGTACTCCTACGAGCAGTACTTC. It yields the protein CASRGGLAGYSYEQYF.

This chain uses TRBV28 with TRBJ2-2; a weak D match, TRBD2 (5 bases). The CDR3 sequence is 14 residues long. The V end was cut by 4 bases, the J end by 5 bases, with 11 bases between. Per the germline V gene, CDR1 is MDHEN and CDR2 is SYDVKM. As DNA, the CDR3 is TGTGCCAGCAGTTCGCACAGCGGAACCGGGGAGCTGTTTTTT. Its translation: CASSSHSGTGELFF.

In DNA, the CDR3 is TGTGCCAGCAGACAGGGACTAGAGACCCAGTACTTC. This translates into CASRQGLETQYF. The gene calls are TRBV3-1 (or the pseudogene TRBV3-2) and TRBJ2-5, with D possibly being TRBD1 or TRBD2 (6 bases each). The germline V gene encodes CDR1 LGHDT and CDR2 YNNKEL (reference sequence). Trimming took 6 bases from V and 4 from J, leaving 9 bases between them. The CDR3 loop spans 12 amino acids.

The chain is built from TRBV24-1 and TRBJ1-5, with D unclear. V gave up 4 bases and J gave up 5 bases, with 11 bases separating them. Germline CDR1 KGHDR, CDR2 SFDVKD. The CDR3 is 14 amino acids. CDR3 in amino acids: CATSDFTEDQPQHF. The CDR3 nucleotides read TGTGCCACCAGTGACTTTACAGAGGATCAGCCCCAGCATTTT.

V and J are TRBV5-6 and TRBJ1-2, with D maybe TRBD1 (5 bases). Germline CDR1 is SGHDT and CDR2 is YYEEEE. This CDR3 comprises 15 residues. V shed 0 bases and J shed 4 bases, with 13 bases lying between them. CDR3 nucleotide sequence: TGTGCCAGCAGCTTGGGAGGGAGGGGCCTCTATGGCTACACCTTC. It specifies CASSLGGRGLYGYTF.

This clone was counted between two and nine times. The chain is built from TRBV6-5 and TRBJ1-1; D gene unclear. The germline V gene encodes CDR1 MNHEY and CDR2 SVGAGI. V dropped 2 bases and J dropped 7 bases, with 11 bases sitting between them. The CDR3 is made up of 13 amino acids. CDR3 nucleotides: TGTGCCAGCAGTTACCATGAGGCCATTGAAGCTTTCTTT. Translation gives CASSYHEAIEAFF.